This TCR beta chain was profiled in a study of shared clonotypes between healthy human individuals (dated by TCRdb to 2018 to 2020). With regard to the full study: Three men and a couple of women, aged 18 to 49 years, made up the cohort. Each donor's leukapheresis produced roughly between about 0.85 and 10 billion PBMCs. Libraries were prepared and TCR repertoires were sequenced by different laboratories using diverse techniques, in order to increase sequencing depth and limit assay-specific biases. To estimate repertoire size and how much clonotypes are shared between individuals, the study performed deep sequencing of blood TCR repertoires from roughly five healthy adults. For each donor, CD4 naive and CD4 memory were each run on three plates, CD8 naive on two plates, and CD8 memory on one plate.

Worth noting for this clone: Its specific antigen is unknown. Nothing much larger sits one base from this clone, and base qualities are not available.

For the CD8 naive samples, CD45RO-negative cells were positively selected for CCR7, yielding a CD45RA+CCR7+ population from which TemRA cells were excluded. The donors were healthy, HIV-negative adults with no recently reported acute infections or vaccinations. Every donor was a Caucasian adult residing in Nashville, Tennessee, USA. Blood was collected by leukapheresis, and PBMCs were isolated by Ficoll-Histopaque density gradient centrifugation and then cryopreserved in liquid nitrogen vapor phase. Purity and quantity of every magnetically sorted T cell population were checked by analytical flow cytometry. From each sorted fraction, genomic DNA was isolated and quantified by UV absorbance on a Nanodrop 2000c. The investigation overall reported the following: Compared with non-shared clonotypes, the clonotypes found in all four sorted-subset donors had higher generation probabilities. Sampling was restricted to blood, and TCR repertoires in tissue are likely to differ from TCR repertoires in blood. Naive subsets generally had larger estimated clonotype richness than memory subsets. Pairwise subsampling led to the expectation that sequencing depth would affect the degree of clonotype sharing among donors. About 5% of naive CD4, 3.5% of naive CD8, around 2.3% of memory CD4, and roughly 0.4% of memory CD8 clonotypes were shared across several donors. Rarefaction of sorted-subset datasets indicated incomplete sequencing despite the large sequencing depth. Because the study included only a small number of donors, the genetic and exposure-history diversity represented was limited.

For CDR1 and CDR2, the germline V gene (reference sequence) lists MNHEY and SMNVEV. Between the V and J ends, shortened by 1 base and 6 bases respectively, the junction contains 9 bases. The CDR3 goes from the cysteine to the phenylalanine over 13 residues. Here the CDR3 DNA is all that survives: 39 bases in frame from base 1. Using the deep immunoSEQ assay, multiplex PCR amplified TCR CDR3 regions from genomic DNA. Genomic DNA extracted from each cell subset was distributed evenly over all wells of several immunoSEQ 96-well plates, and each plate served as one replicate. Each replicate PCR for sorted subsets received approximately 220 ng genomic DNA, equal to about 30,000 T cell genomes. Purified libraries were measured with a Qubit 3.0 fluorometer, size-checked on a Bioanalyzer 2100, and measured again with the KAPA Library Quantification kit. Each immunoSEQ 96-well plate was sequenced on its own single-read 150-cycle Illumina NextSeq 550 flow cell. The study's processing was this. Because the immunoSEQ output held only junctional sequences and lacked quality scores, the filtering could not match the filtering applied to full-length reads. Sequences were annotated with PyIR, a Python wrapper for IgBLAST v1.9, using IMGT germline references to assign V/J genes and CDR3. Reads with weak V/J assignments (E-value above 1e-6), missing CDR3, stop codons, out-of-frame junctions, or ambiguous translated residues were removed. V3J clonotypes were defined by identical inferred V gene, J gene, and CDR3 amino acid sequence. Percentage overlap between repertoires was computed as shared unique clonotypes divided by the size of the smaller repertoire. RTK rarefaction, the Chao1 estimator, and Recon v2.1 estimates of unobserved clonotypes were used to assess repertoire richness. For all TCRbeta clonotypes obtained by the gDNA method from a few donors, generation probabilities were computed with OLGA. Here the immuneACCESS table is served through TCRdb, limited to in-frame sequences with V and J called. Missing clones are a known gap in these copies; in checked studies unresolved V genes cover under half, and the rest lacks a known reason. Clone size and the V and J calls come from that table; the DNA yielded D and trimming. For this sample the table gives about 590,000 clones, of which nearly 97% were detected only once. The ten largest account for roughly 0.1% of the sample.

The TCR comes from a woman aged 25-40 years in good health. The specimen was naive CD8+ T cells sorted from blood. What the cell subset or site label conveys for this sample: CD45RA+CCR7+. The chain is made from TRBV27 and TRBJ1-2; the D gene is unclear. The nucleotide sequence reads as follows: TGTGCCAGCAGTTTATATGGAACAGATGGCTACACCTTC. Translated, it gives CASSLYGTDGYTF.